This T cell receptor (beta chain) was sequenced for a study of blood T cell repertoires in COVID-19. Study-level information: The study drew acute and convalescent COVID-19 samples from the United States, Italy and Spain. From T cells, B-cell-depleted T cells, or PBMCs came the material, which was cDNA or gDNA.

Per the original data handling: Cell counts per sample came from amplifying reference gene primers. Here immunoSEQ multiplex PCR was the method, and the copy in TCRdb shows in-frame clones only, minus some. That table supplies the V and J calls and clone size; D and trimming were determined from the DNA. The sample consists of tens of thousands of clones, about nine tenths of them appearing once. The CDR3 runs to 13 residues. Unmatched junction bases numbered 6, after V lost 6 bases and J lost 5 bases. Germline CDR1 and CDR2: MNHEY and SVGAGI. V and J are TRBV6-5 and TRBJ2-5; the match to TRBD1 covers 7 bases. Sequencing was carried out using peripheral blood. The sequence was collected from a woman of 80 years or more with active COVID-19. The CDR3 sequence: CASRYTGVETQYF. Here the CDR3 DNA reads TGTGCCAGCAGGTACACAGGGGTTGAGACCCAGTACTTC.